Presented here are 9 T cell receptor beta chains from one specimen sequenced in a study of OX40 agonist ivuxolimab in advanced cancers. The table came from immunoSEQ multiplex PCR; TCRdb's copy has only in-frame clones and leaves some out. The top ten clones hold 25% to 40% of a sample with over 45,000 clones, roughly 90% of them seen once. Sequencing was performed on CD4+ or CD8+ T cells sorted from blood, taken in a trial of the OX40 agonist ivuxolimab. These receptors originate from an adult with an advanced solid tumor such as melanoma, head and neck, liver or kidney cancer.

This chain uses TRBV7-9 with TRBJ2-3, with 8 bases fitting TRBD1. V lost 5 bases to trimming and J lost 10 bases; unmatched junction nucleotides: 8. The CDR3 length is 13 residues. The V gene's germline CDR1 is SEHNR and CDR2 FQNEAQ (reference sequence). The DNA of the CDR3 is TGTGCCAGCAGCGAAGATCGACAGGGGTCGCAGTATTTT. Protein product: CASSEDRQGSQYF.

The gene calls are TRBV19 and TRBJ1-4; D may be TRBD1 (6 bases). Germline V gene sequence: CDR1 LNHDA, CDR2 SQIVND (reference sequence). Deletions cut 6 bases from V and 4 bases from J, with 21 bases between. This CDR3 contains 17 residues. CDR3 amino acids: CASSLTDIRGINEKLFF. The CDR3 DNA follows: TGTGCCAGTAGCCTAACCGACATCAGGGGTATTAATGAAAAACTGTTTTTT.

This chain uses TRBV6-5 with TRBJ2-7, with TRBD1 matching 10 bases. This CDR3 is built from 14 residues. The germline V gene encodes CDR1 MNHEY and CDR2 SVGAGI. The V gene end was trimmed by 6 bases and the J gene end by 6 bases; junction bases not matched to a gene: 8. The CDR3 DNA reads as TGTGCCAGCAGGAAGGACAGGGGGTTAGGCGAGCAGTACTTC. Encoded protein: CASRKDRGLGEQYF.

In nucleotides, the CDR3 is TGTGCCAGCAGCTATACAGCGGGGGGGAAAGAGACCCAGTACTTC. It is translated as CASSYTAGGKETQYF. The rearrangement joins TRBV11-2 to TRBJ2-5; 10 nucleotides line up with TRBD2. This CDR3 region has 15 residues. Germline loops: CDR1 SGHAT, CDR2 FQNNGV. V gave up 4 bases and J gave up 3 bases; unmatched junction bases: 5.

V and J are TRBV28 and TRBJ1-1; D possibly corresponds to TRBD1 (5 bases). Trimming shortened V by 1 base and J by 1 base, and 13 bases separated the two germline ends. Germline V gene sequence: CDR1 MDHEN, CDR2 SYDVKM. This CDR3 spans 16 amino acids. As DNA, the CDR3 is TGTGCCAGCAGTTTATACCAGGGTTCTGCGAACACTGAAGCTTTCTTT. Amino acids: CASSLYQGSANTEAFF.

V gene TRBV7-2 combines with J gene TRBJ1-5, with D uncertain. V lost 5 bases, J lost 8 bases, and 13 bases lay in between. Germline V CDR1 and CDR2: SGHTA, FQGNSA. The CDR3 contains 13 residues. CDR3 sequence: CASSPTVWEPQHF. CDR3 bases: TGTGCCAGCAGCCCCACGGTGTGGGAGCCCCAGCATTTT.

This chain links TRBV7-9 with TRBJ1-1; weak D call: TRBD1 (6 bases). V shed 2 bases and J shed 1 base, with 17 bases lying between them. The CDR3 length is 17 residues. The germline V gene encodes CDR1 SEHNR and CDR2 FQNEAQ (reference sequence). CDR3 nucleotide sequence: TGTGCCAGCAGCTTAACCATCTCAGGGGTCGGGAACACTGAAGCTTTCTTT. It encodes CASSLTISGVGNTEAFF.

V is TRBV27 and J is TRBJ2-2, with 8 bases lining up with TRBD2. The ends lost 0 bases at V and 5 bases at J; junction bases unmatched: 8. The CDR3 is made up of 17 amino acids. The V gene's germline CDR1 is MNHEY and CDR2 SMNVEV (reference sequence). The CDR3 nucleotides are TGTGCCAGCAGTTTATCCGACCTAAGCGGGGGTACCGGGGAGCTGTTTTTT. It yields the protein CASSLSDLSGGTGELFF.

The CDR3 DNA follows: TGTGCCAGCAGTTACCAGGCTAGCGGTTACGAGCAGTACTTC. Its protein product is CASSYQASGYEQYF. The chain employs TRBV6-5 and TRBJ2-7; 7 bases align to TRBD2. Germline V gene data show CDR1 as MNHEY and CDR2 as SVGAGI. This CDR3 is built from 14 residues. Trimming removed 2 bases from V and 4 bases from J; junction bases left unmatched: 5.